A single sample is the source of the 19 T cell receptor beta chains below, sequenced in a study of T cells in Graves' hyperthyroidism and ophthalmopathy. Amplification targeted TCR beta CDR3 regions from RNA transcripts. First-round RT-PCR of the TCR CDR3 relied on the HTBI primer set. In TCRdb, the multiplex PCR reads were re-called with MiXCR into one record per CDR3 protein. The table has hundreds of thousands of distinct CDR3 sequences, about 20% seen once. The specimen sequenced was blood. The origin of the receptors is a woman between 70 and 85 years old with Graves' ophthalmopathy.

As for this clonotype: This sequence may be a read error, since a much larger clone differs from it by one base. The chain carries TRBV2 and TRBJ2-1, with D possibly being TRBD1 (6 bases). The CDR3 is 14 amino acids. Germline V CDR1 and CDR2: SNHLY, FYNNEI. Here the CDR3 DNA reads TGTGCCACCAGTGAGTATCGGACAGACAATGAGCAGTTCTTC. Translating it yields CATSEYRTDNEQFF.

The sample holds many counts of this clonotype. The chain carries TRBV28 and TRBJ2-7; 9 bases align to TRBD2. The CDR3 has 15 amino acids. From germline, CDR1 is MDHEN and CDR2 SYDVKM. With V trimmed by 7 bases and J by 3 bases, 10 bases remained unmatched. CDR3 protein: CASTLGREGVYEQYF. As DNA, the CDR3 is TGTGCCAGCACTCTAGGGCGGGAGGGCGTCTACGAGCAGTACTTC.

The chain recombines TRBV7-8 with TRBJ2-2; D might be TRBD1 or TRBD2, each matching 5 bases. Germline-derived CDR1 and CDR2 are SGHVS and FQNEAQ. V gave up 2 bases and J gave up 2 bases, with 9 bases separating them. The CDR3 consists of 15 residues. The CDR3 bases are TGTGCCAGCAGCTTAACGGGGCGAAACACCGGGGAGCTGTTTTTT. This gives the protein CASSLTGRNTGELFF.

The CDR3 loop reads CAWSYLFSRGEQYF. CDR3 coding DNA: TGTGCCTGGAGTTACTTGTTTAGTAGAGGCGAGCAGTACTTC. The chain has TRBV30 and TRBJ2-7; no reliable D call. The V and J ends lost 2 bases and 6 bases respectively, with 17 bases between them. The CDR3 sequence is 14 residues long. The germline gives CDR1 GTSNPN, CDR2 SVGIG (reference sequence).

The chain recombines TRBV10-3 with TRBJ2-7; 8 bases match TRBD2. Germline V gives CDR1 ENHRY, CDR2 SYGVKD. This CDR3 has 15 amino acids. V was clipped by 7 bases and J by 2 bases; unmatched bases: 10. Here the CDR3 DNA reads TGTGCCATCACCGATGCGGGAGGCTCAACCTACGAGCAGTACTTC. It specifies CAITDAGGSTYEQYF.

This clonotype has only a few counts. J is TRBJ2-3 and V is TRBV20-1, with D tentatively TRBD2 (6 bases). The V end was cut by 2 bases, the J end by 1 base, with 22 bases between. Germline CDR1 DFQATT, CDR2 SNEGSKA (reference sequence). This CDR3 region has 18 residues. CDR3 sequence: CSARPYPGLGGGTDTQYF. The CDR3 region has the DNA TGCAGTGCTAGACCATATCCTGGGCTAGGAGGGGGCACAGATACGCAGTATTTT.

This clonotype was recorded many times. V and J are TRBV12-3 or TRBV12-4 and TRBJ2-7; the D gene is possibly TRBD2 (5 bases). The CDR3 has 14 residues. The ends were cut back, 5 bases at V and 7 bases at J, with 18 bases in the middle. The CDR3: CASSVTSGPGEQYF. CDR3 DNA sequence: TGTGCCAGCAGTGTGACGAGCGGCCCCGGTGAGCAGTACTTC.

This clonotype was observed a handful of times. The V gene is TRBV19, the J gene TRBJ1-5; D is undetermined. Trimming shortened V by 3 bases and J by 6 bases, and 15 bases separated the two germline ends. CDR3 length: 15 amino acids. The germline V gene encodes CDR1 LNHDA and CDR2 SQIVND (reference sequence). The CDR3 nucleotides read TGTGCCAGTAGTATCTTTAGCGGCTCAGGTCAGCCCCAGCATTTT. Translating it yields CASSIFSGSGQPQHF.

The chain uses TRBV9 and TRBJ2-2; possibly TRBD1 for D (6 bases). The CDR3 length is 15 residues. Per the germline V gene, CDR1 is SGDLS and CDR2 is YYNGEE. Trimming left V 3 bases short and J 8 bases short, with 17 bases between. The CDR3 nucleotides read TGTGCCAGCAGCGCAGGGGCCCCTAGGGCTGGGGAGCTGTTTTTT. Its translation is CASSAGAPRAGELFF. Looking up the rest from reference TRBV9 and TRBJ2-2 gives the full variable domain: DSGVTQTPKHLITATGQRVTLRCSPRSGDLSVYWYQQSLDQGLQFLIQYYNGEERAKGNILERFSAQQFPDLHSELNLSSLELGDSALYFCASSAGAPRAGELFFGEGSRLTVL.

The rearrangement joins TRBV24-1 to TRBJ2-2, with a possible D match to TRBD1 (5 bases). The germline V gene encodes CDR1 KGHDR and CDR2 SFDVKD. CDR3 length equals 16 residues. V gave up 1 base and J gave up 5 bases, with 13 bases separating them. The CDR3 coding sequence is TGTGCCACCAGTGATTTTGGGCCAGGGCGGACCGGGGAGCTGTTTTTT. Its protein product is CATSDFGPGRTGELFF.

The chain combines TRBV20-1 with TRBJ1-1, with 8 bases identical to TRBD1. The ends lost 6 bases at V and 4 bases at J; junction bases unmatched: 13. CDR3 length equals 15 residues. CDR1 is DFQATT and CDR2 is SNEGSKA in the germline V gene (reference sequence). The CDR3, as DNA: TGCAGTGCCCCTAACCCAGGGGGCGGGGGCACTGAAGCTTTCTTT. Translated, it gives CSAPNPGGGGTEAFF.

The sample holds many counts of this clonotype. The chain is built from TRBV11-1 and TRBJ2-7; D is perhaps TRBD1 (6 bases). The V gene lost 8 bases and the J gene lost 0 bases, with 8 bases spanning the gap. Germline CDR1 is SGHAT and CDR2 is FQDESV (reference sequence). CDR3 length: 12 amino acids. CDR3 DNA sequence: TGTGCCAGCGGGACATTCTCCTACGAGCAGTACTTC. Amino acids: CASGTFSYEQYF. The whole variable domain, remainder taken from reference TRBV11-1 and TRBJ2-7, is EAEVAQSPRYKITEKSQAVAFWCDPISGHATLYWYRQILGQGPELLVQFQDESVVDDSQLPKDRFSAERLKGVDSTLKIQPAELGDSAMYLCASGTFSYEQYFGPGTRLTVT.

This chain uses TRBV19 with TRBJ1-4, with 7 nucleotides matching TRBD1. Germline V gene data show CDR1 as LNHDA and CDR2 as SQIVND (reference sequence). J was trimmed by 5 bases and V by 8 bases; bases with no gene match: 8. This CDR3 contains 14 residues. The CDR3 loop is CASQKDRTNEKLFF. Here the CDR3 DNA reads TGTGCCAGTCAGAAGGACAGGACCAATGAAAAACTGTTTTTT.

This clonotype came up many times. This rearrangement joins TRBV13 to TRBJ2-2; D is perhaps TRBD1 (6 bases). The CDR3 loop spans 14 amino acids. The germline V gene has CDR1 PRHDT and CDR2 FYEKMQ (reference sequence). Trimming took off 5 bases at V and 4 bases at J, with 11 bases between the two ends. For the CDR3, the DNA is TGTGCCAGCAGCCTCCAGACAGGCACCGGGGAGCTGTTTTTT. Its translation is CASSLQTGTGELFF. Based on the CDR3 plus reference TRBV13 and TRBJ2-2, the full variable domain is AAGVIQSPRHLIKEKRETATLKCYPIPRHDTVYWYQQGPGQDPQFLISFYEKMQSDKGSIPDRFSAQQFSDYHSELNMSSLELGDSALYFCASSLQTGTGELFFGEGSRLTVL.

There are many counts of this clonotype. The chain recombines TRBV7-9 with TRBJ2-5; perhaps TRBD1 as D (6 bases). Germline V gene lookup returns CDR1 SEHNR and CDR2 FQNEAQ (reference sequence). This CDR3 is built from 17 residues. V lost 3 bases, J lost 5 bases, and 22 bases lay in between. DNA of the CDR3: TGTGCCAGCAGCTTTCCCACGCGTCACCACAGGGCGGAGACCCAGTACTTC. Its translation is CASSFPTRHHRAETQYF. The full variable domain, completed using reference TRBV7-9 and TRBJ2-5, is DTGVSQNPRHKITKRGQNVTFRCDPISEHNRLYWYRQTLGQGPEFLTYFQNEAQLEKSRLLSDRFSAERPKGSFSTLEIQRTEQGDSAMYLCASSFPTRHHRAETQYFGPGTRLLVL.

This clonotype has at least ten counts. This chain uses TRBV12-3 or TRBV12-4 with TRBJ1-1; unclear D gene. The CDR3 extends over 13 amino acids. The ends were cut back, 9 bases at V and 4 bases at J, with 15 bases in the middle. CDR3 in DNA: TGTGCCAGTCAAGTGGTGGCTGGCACTGAAGCTTTCTTT. It codes for CASQVVAGTEAFF.

The chain is built from TRBV19 and TRBJ1-1, with TRBD1 as a possible D gene (5 bases). V lost 5 bases and J 5 bases, leaving 12 bases between the germline ends. CDR1 LNHDA and CDR2 SQIVND come from the germline V gene (reference sequence). This CDR3 spans 13 amino acids. The CDR3: CASSFHGGTEAFF. The CDR3 region has the DNA TGTGCCAGTAGTTTCCACGGGGGAACTGAAGCTTTCTTT.

The chain uses TRBV6-2 or TRBV6-3 and TRBJ1-1; 10 bases are a match to TRBD1. With V trimmed by 4 bases and J by 9 bases, 8 bases remained unmatched. This CDR3 comprises 14 residues. CDR1 and CDR2 from the germline V gene are MNHEY and SVGEGT. In DNA form, the CDR3 reads TGTGCCAGCAGTTCACCTGTGACAGGGGGCAAAGCTTTCTTT. Protein: CASSSPVTGGKAFF.

V usage is TRBV9 and J usage is TRBJ1-3, with D unresolved. V lost 0 bases and J 5 bases, leaving 9 bases between the germline ends. The CDR3 loop spans 14 amino acids. Per the germline V gene, CDR1 is SGDLS and CDR2 is YYNGEE. The CDR3 DNA is TGTGCCAGCAGCGTAGGACTGCCCAGAAACACCATATATTTT. This sequence encodes CASSVGLPRNTIYF.